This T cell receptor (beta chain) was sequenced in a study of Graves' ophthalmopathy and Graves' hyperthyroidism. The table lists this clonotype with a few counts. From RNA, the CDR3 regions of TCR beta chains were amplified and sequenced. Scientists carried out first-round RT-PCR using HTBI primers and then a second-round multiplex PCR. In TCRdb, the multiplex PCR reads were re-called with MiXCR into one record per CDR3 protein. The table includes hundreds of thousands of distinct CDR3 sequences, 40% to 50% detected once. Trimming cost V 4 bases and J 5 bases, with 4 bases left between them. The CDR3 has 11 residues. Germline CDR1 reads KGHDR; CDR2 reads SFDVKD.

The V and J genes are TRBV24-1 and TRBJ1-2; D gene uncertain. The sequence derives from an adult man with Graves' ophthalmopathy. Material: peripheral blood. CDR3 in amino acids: CATSEGYGYTF. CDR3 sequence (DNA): TGTGCCACCAGTGAAGGGTATGGCTACACCTTC.